This T cell receptor (beta chain) is drawn from a study of T cell repertoires in ileal Crohn's disease. Germline assignment: CDR1 SGHAT and CDR2 FQNNGV. The V end lost 2 bases, the J end lost 0 bases, and 7 bases lay between the germline ends. The CDR3 covers 14 residues. Assay: immunoSEQ multiplex PCR; the TCRdb copy retains only in-frame clones and omits some. Of tens of thousands of clones in the sample, about three quarters are singletons; the top ten hold roughly 6%. Sequencing input: ileal tissue. The chain combines TRBV11-2 with TRBJ1-2, with a weak D call TRBD1 (6 bases). The receptor comes from an adult with Crohn's disease. The CDR3 spells CASSLQGSNYGYTF. In DNA form, the CDR3 reads TGTGCCAGCAGCTTACAGGGGTCTAACTATGGCTACACCTTC.